Listed here are 14 T cell receptor beta chains from one sample, sequenced in a study of OX40 agonist ivuxolimab in advanced cancers. The method was immunoSEQ multiplex PCR; TCRdb's version includes in-frame clones alone and lacks a portion of them. The table has under 80,000 clones, approximately 91% seen once. The source material was CD4+ or CD8+ T cells sorted from blood, sampled in a trial of the OX40 agonist ivuxolimab. Receptors originate from an adult with an advanced solid tumor such as melanoma, head and neck, liver or kidney cancer.

This chain joins TRBV9 and TRBJ2-1, with 13 bases matching TRBD2. Germline V gives CDR1 SGDLS, CDR2 YYNGEE. Trimming at V came to 2 bases and at J to 3 bases, leaving 5 bases not matched to a gene. CDR3 length: 17 residues. CDR3: CASSVGLAGEFYNEQFF. CDR3 nucleotide sequence: TGTGCCAGCAGCGTTGGACTAGCGGGAGAGTTCTACAATGAGCAGTTCTTC.

Notes on this clone: At one end the junction does not follow the germline gene, possibly because of a read error. V is TRBV13 and J is TRBJ2-1, with 11 bases matching TRBD2. From germline, CDR1 is PRHDT and CDR2 FYEKMQ (reference sequence). The CDR3 has 16 residues. The CDR3 protein is CASSIGTSGRTYEQFF. In DNA form, the CDR3 reads TGTGCCAGCAGCATAGGTACTAGCGGGAGAACCTATGAGCAGTTCTTC.

This chain joins TRBV28 and TRBJ1-1; a weak D match, TRBD1 (5 bases). Trimming removed 2 bases from V and 0 bases from J, with 7 bases in between. The CDR3 runs 14 residues. CDR1 MDHEN and CDR2 SYDVKM come from the germline V gene. The CDR3 DNA sequence: TGTGCCAGCAGTTTACGGGGCCTGAACACTGAAGCTTTCTTT. Translation: CASSLRGLNTEAFF.

The chain joins TRBV27 to TRBJ1-1; the D gene is possibly TRBD1 (6 bases). This CDR3 comprises 15 residues. V lost 6 bases, J lost 1 base, and 15 bases lay in between. Germline V lookup: CDR1 MNHEY, CDR2 SMNVEV (reference sequence). The CDR3 DNA is TGTGCCAGCAGAGTCGGGGGCTGGGGGAACACTGAAGCTTTCTTT. Amino acid sequence: CASRVGGWGNTEAFF.

The chain employs TRBV28 and TRBJ2-7; D could derive from TRBD1 or TRBD2 (5 bases each). Germline CDR1 MDHEN, CDR2 SYDVKM. Trimming cost V 4 bases and J 3 bases, with 22 bases left between them. The CDR3 loop spans 17 amino acids. CDR3 sequence: CASSSPHEGPSNYEQYF. In DNA form, the CDR3 reads TGTGCCAGCAGTTCCCCCCACGAGGGGCCTTCTAACTACGAGCAGTACTTC.

The chain combines TRBV7-9 with TRBJ2-2; D gene ambiguous. The V gene lost 1 base and the J gene lost 3 bases, with 3 bases spanning the gap. This CDR3 spans 13 amino acids. Germline values: CDR1 SEHNR, CDR2 FQNEAQ (reference sequence). CDR3 amino acids: CASSLVDTGELFF. The CDR3 nucleotides are TGTGCCAGCAGCTTAGTGGACACCGGGGAGCTGTTTTTT.

This clone was seen a handful of times. V usage is TRBV11-2 and J usage is TRBJ2-7; D may correspond to TRBD1 or TRBD2 (5 bases each). There are 15 residues in the CDR3. Deletions cut 1 base from V and 5 bases from J, with 15 bases between. Germline V CDR1 and CDR2: SGHAT, FQNNGV. The CDR3 DNA reads as TGTGCCAGCAGCTTAGTTTACGGGAAGGGGAACGAGCAGTACTTC. Amino acids: CASSLVYGKGNEQYF.

CDR3 region: CASSQDGEGVGFHEQFF. The CDR3 region has the DNA TGCGCCAGCAGCCAAGATGGGGAAGGAGTAGGATTCCATGAGCAGTTCTTC. The chain recombines TRBV4-3 with TRBJ2-1; no clear D. Trimming removed 0 bases at V and 8 bases at J, with 20 bases between. CDR3 size: 17 residues. Per germline, CDR1 LGHNA and CDR2 YSLEER.

CDR3 loop: CASSPDREWGYTF. The CDR3 DNA follows: TGCGCCAGCAGCCCGGACAGGGAGTGGGGCTACACCTTC. The chain combines TRBV4-1 with TRBJ1-2, with 8 bases aligning to TRBD1. This CDR3 is 13 amino acids long. V was pared by 4 bases and J by 8 bases, with 6 bases of the junction left unmatched. Per germline, CDR1 MGHRA and CDR2 YSYEKL.

The gene calls are TRBV27 and TRBJ1-2; a weak D match, TRBD1 (5 bases). This CDR3 has 13 amino acids. V lost 6 bases, J lost 5 bases, and 13 bases lay in between. Germline V gives CDR1 MNHEY, CDR2 SMNVEV (reference sequence). CDR3 residues: CASRHGGVYGYTF. DNA of the CDR3: TGTGCCAGCAGGCACGGGGGGGTGTATGGCTACACCTTC.

The chain is built from TRBV29-1 and TRBJ2-1; 8 bases line up with TRBD1. The CDR3 length is 14 residues. Germline CDR1 reads SQVTM; CDR2 reads ANQGSEA. V dropped 3 bases and J dropped 10; count of bases not matched to a gene: 11. CDR3 sequence reads: CSVDFGQGAREQFF. The CDR3, as DNA: TGCAGCGTTGATTTCGGGCAGGGGGCCCGGGAGCAGTTCTTC.

The chain employs TRBV27 and TRBJ2-7, with TRBD2 matching over 13 bases. The V gene end was trimmed by 2 bases and the J gene end by 1 base; junction bases not matched to a gene: 20. CDR3 length: 22 residues. From germline, CDR1 is MNHEY and CDR2 SMNVEV (reference sequence). The CDR3 DNA sequence: TGTGCCAGCAGTTTACGACTAGCGGGAGGAATAAAGTTTGGGGTAGGGTCCTACGAGCAGTACTTC. Translating it yields CASSLRLAGGIKFGVGSYEQYF.

The chain uses TRBV27 and TRBJ2-7, with 7 bases aligning to TRBD1. The CDR3 extends over 13 amino acids. CDR1 MNHEY and CDR2 SMNVEV come from the germline V gene (reference sequence). The V and J ends lost 4 bases and 0 bases, in that order; junction bases with no gene match: 0. CDR3 sequence: CASSSGGSYEQYF. CDR3 DNA: TGTGCCAGCAGTTCAGGGGGCTCCTACGAGCAGTACTTC.

The CDR3 nucleotides are TGTGCCAGCAGCTTTACAGGGGGCGCCCCTCGGATTTACGAGCAGTACTTC. Translating it yields CASSFTGGAPRIYEQYF. The V call is TRBV7-8, the J call TRBJ2-7; 9 positions agree with TRBD1. Germline V gene data show CDR1 as SGHVS and CDR2 as FQNEAQ. V trimming: 3 bases; J trimming: 4 bases; junction bases outside the gene matches: 13. CDR3 size: 17 residues.